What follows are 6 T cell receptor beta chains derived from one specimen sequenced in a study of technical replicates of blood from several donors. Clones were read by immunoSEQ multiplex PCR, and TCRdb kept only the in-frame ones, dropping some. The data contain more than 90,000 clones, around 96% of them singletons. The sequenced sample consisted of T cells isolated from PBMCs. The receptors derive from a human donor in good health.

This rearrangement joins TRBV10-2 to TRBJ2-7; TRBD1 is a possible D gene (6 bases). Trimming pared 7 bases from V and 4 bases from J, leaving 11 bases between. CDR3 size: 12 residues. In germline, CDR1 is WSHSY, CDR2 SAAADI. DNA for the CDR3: TGCGCCAGCATGGCAGGGGTGTACGAGCAGTACTTC. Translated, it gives CASMAGVYEQYF.

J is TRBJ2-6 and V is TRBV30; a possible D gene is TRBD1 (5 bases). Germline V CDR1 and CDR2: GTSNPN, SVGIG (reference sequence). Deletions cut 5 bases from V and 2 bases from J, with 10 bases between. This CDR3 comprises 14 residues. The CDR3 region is CAWALTAGANVLTF. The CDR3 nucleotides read TGTGCCTGGGCTTTGACAGCTGGGGCCAACGTCCTGACTTTC.

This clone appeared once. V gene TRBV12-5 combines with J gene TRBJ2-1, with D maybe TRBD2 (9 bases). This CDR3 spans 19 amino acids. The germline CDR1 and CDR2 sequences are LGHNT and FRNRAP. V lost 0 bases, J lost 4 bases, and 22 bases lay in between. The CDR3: CASGLVRPDRGLAYNEQFF. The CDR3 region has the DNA TGTGCTAGTGGTTTGGTCCGCCCTGACAGGGGACTAGCATACAATGAGCAGTTCTTC.

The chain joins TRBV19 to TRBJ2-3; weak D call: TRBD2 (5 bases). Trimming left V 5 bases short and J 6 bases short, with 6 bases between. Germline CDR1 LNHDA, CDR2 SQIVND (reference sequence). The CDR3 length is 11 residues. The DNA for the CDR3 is TGTGCCAGTAGTCCGGGGGATACGCAGTATTTT. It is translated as CASSPGDTQYF.

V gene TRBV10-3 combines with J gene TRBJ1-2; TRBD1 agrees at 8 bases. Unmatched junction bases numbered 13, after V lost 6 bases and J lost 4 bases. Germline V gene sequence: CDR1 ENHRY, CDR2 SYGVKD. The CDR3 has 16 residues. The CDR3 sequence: CAIRGTDRGLGYGYTF. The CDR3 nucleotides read TGTGCCATCAGAGGTACTGACAGGGGTCTTGGCTATGGCTACACCTTC.

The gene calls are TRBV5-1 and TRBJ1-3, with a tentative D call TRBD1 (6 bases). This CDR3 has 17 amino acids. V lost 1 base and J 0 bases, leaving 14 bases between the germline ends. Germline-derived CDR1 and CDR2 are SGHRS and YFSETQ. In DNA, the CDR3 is TGCGCCAGCAGCTTGTGGACAGTGGATGGCTCTGGAAACACCATATATTTT. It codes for CASSLWTVDGSGNTIYF.